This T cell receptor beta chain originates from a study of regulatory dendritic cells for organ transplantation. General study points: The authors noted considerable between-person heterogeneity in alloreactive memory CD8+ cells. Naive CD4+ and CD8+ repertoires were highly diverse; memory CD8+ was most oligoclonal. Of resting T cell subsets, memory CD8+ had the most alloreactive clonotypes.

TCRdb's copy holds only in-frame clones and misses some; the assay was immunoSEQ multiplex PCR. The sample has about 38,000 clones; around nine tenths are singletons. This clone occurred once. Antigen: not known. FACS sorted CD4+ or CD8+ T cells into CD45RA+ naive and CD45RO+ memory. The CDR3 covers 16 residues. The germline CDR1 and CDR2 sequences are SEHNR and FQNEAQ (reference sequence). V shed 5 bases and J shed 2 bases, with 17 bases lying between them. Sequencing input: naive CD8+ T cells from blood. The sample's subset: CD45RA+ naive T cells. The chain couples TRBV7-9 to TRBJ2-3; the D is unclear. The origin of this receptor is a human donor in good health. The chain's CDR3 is CASSGYSGSYTDTQYF. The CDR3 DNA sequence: TGTGCCAGCAGCGGCTACTCCGGGTCTTACACAGATACGCAGTATTTT.